This TCR beta chain is from a study of tumor and adjacent non-tumor tissue in lung cancer. A modified ARM-PCR protocol with three rounds of nested PCR amplified TCRbeta. From the multiplex PCR reads, TCRdb called clonotypes with MiXCR, one entry per CDR3 protein. The sample holds approximately 68,000 distinct CDR3 sequences; around three quarters are singletons and the top ten take 35% to 55%. No cell sorting was done before RNA was extracted from the tissue. The normal lung tissue was taken more than 3 cm from the tumor edge. Points on this clonotype: At one of its ends the junction is not consistent with the germline gene, which may arise from a read error.

The sample consisted of distant non-tumor lung tissue. This receptor was taken from a man in his fifties or sixties with non-small cell lung cancer.

The CDR3 region has the DNA TGTCCCAGCAGCTCAGACATGGGAGGAGAGACCCAATACTTC. This gives the protein CPSSSDMGGETQYF. The J gene is TRBJ2-5, the V gene TRBV5-6; tentative D call: TRBD2 (6 bases). The CDR3 is made up of 14 amino acids. Germline lookup yields CDR1 SGHDT and CDR2 YYEEEE.